This passage covers 18 T cell receptor beta chains from one sample sequenced in a study of OX40 agonist ivuxolimab in advanced cancers. Produced via immunoSEQ multiplex PCR; TCRdb's table is partial and in-frame only. The table shows fewer than 100,000 clones, with around 86% occurring only once. The sequencing here drew on CD4+ or CD8+ T cells sorted from blood, taken in a trial of the OX40 agonist ivuxolimab. These receptor sequences come from an adult with an advanced solid tumor such as melanoma, head and neck, liver or kidney cancer.

The rearrangement joins TRBV7-2 to TRBJ1-4; 11 nucleotides align to TRBD1. V dropped 5 bases and J dropped 7; count of bases not matched to a gene: 6. Per the germline V gene, CDR1 is SGHTA and CDR2 is FQGNSA. The CDR3 extends over 15 amino acids. The CDR3, as DNA: TGTGCCAGCAGCCCCTGGACAGGGGGCGGTGAAAAACTGTTTTTT. This encodes CASSPWTGGGEKLFF.

V gene TRBV28 combines with J gene TRBJ2-7, with 8 bases fitting TRBD1. The junction had 16 bases not matched to a gene; V was cut back by 5 bases and J by 1 base. Germline CDR1 is MDHEN and CDR2 is SYDVKM. CDR3 length: 18 residues. The CDR3 is CASSPPLGTGGLSYEQYF. The CDR3 DNA reads TGTGCCAGCAGTCCTCCTTTAGGGACAGGAGGTTTATCCTACGAGCAGTACTTC.

This clone was observed a handful of times. The V and J genes are TRBV5-8 and TRBJ2-1; possible D gene TRBD2, 6 bases. The V end lost 4 bases, the J end lost 1 base, and 12 bases lay between the germline ends. CDR1 and CDR2 (germline): SGHTS, YDEGEE. The CDR3 has 15 amino acids. The CDR3 is CASSRRLGSYNEQFF. The CDR3, as DNA: TGTGCCAGCAGCCGGAGACTAGGATCCTACAATGAGCAGTTCTTC.

This chain links TRBV5-4 with TRBJ2-7; TRBD1 is a possible D gene (5 bases). Per the germline V gene, CDR1 is SGHNT and CDR2 is YYREEE (reference sequence). V was clipped by 4 bases and J by 0 bases, with 11 bases between them. The CDR3 runs to 14 residues. CDR3 residues: CASSPDSLSYEQYF. CDR3 coding DNA: TGTGCCAGCAGCCCCGACAGTCTCTCCTACGAGCAGTACTTC.

The chain combines TRBV28 with TRBJ1-6; tentatively, D is TRBD1 (5 bases). From germline, CDR1 is MDHEN and CDR2 SYDVKM. The ends were cut back, 3 bases at V and 11 bases at J, with 17 bases in the middle. CDR3 length: 15 amino acids. CDR3 nucleotide sequence: TGTGCCAGCAGTTTCCCAGGGAGCGGCTTTCCACCCCTCCACTTT. Translated, it gives CASSFPGSGFPPLHF.

About this clone: Other DNA sequences in this sample translate to the same CDR3. The J gene is TRBJ2-2, the V gene TRBV4-3; D is possibly TRBD1 (5 bases). V lost 0 bases to trimming and J lost 4 bases, with 9 bases between them. Germline V gene data show CDR1 as LGHNA and CDR2 as YSLEER. The CDR3 loop spans 15 amino acids. Here the CDR3 reads CASSQDRAITGELFF. CDR3 DNA sequence: TGCGCCAGCAGCCAAGACAGGGCGATCACCGGGGAGCTGTTTTTT.

The chain uses TRBV11-1 and TRBJ1-1; D is undetermined. CDR3 length: 15 residues. With 2 bases removed from V and 7 bases from J, the gap between germline ends came to 17 bases. From germline, CDR1 is SGHAT and CDR2 FQDESV (reference sequence). In DNA, the CDR3 is TGTGCCAGCAGCTTAATGGTTCCAGCGTCGAGTGAAGCTTTCTTT. Its protein is CASSLMVPASSEAFF.

The chain is built from TRBV27 and TRBJ2-1; tentative D call: TRBD2 (5 bases). The germline V gene has CDR1 MNHEY and CDR2 SMNVEV (reference sequence). Trimming left V 2 bases short and J 9 bases short, with 20 bases between. CDR3 length: 16 residues. The CDR3 here is CASSLLRDRNRGEQFF. CDR3 DNA sequence: TGTGCCAGCAGTTTACTCCGGGATCGCAACCGGGGTGAGCAGTTCTTC.

In its sample, this clone was seen a few times. This chain uses TRBV19 with TRBJ1-1; no firm D call. This CDR3 comprises 14 residues. Trimming removed 7 bases from V and 0 bases from J, with 12 bases in between. Germline CDR1 reads LNHDA; CDR2 reads SQIVND (reference sequence). The CDR3 region has the DNA TGTGCCAGTATTAATCGAGGACTGAACACTGAAGCTTTCTTT. This gives the protein CASINRGLNTEAFF.

This sequence joins TRBV19 and TRBJ2-4; 9 positions agree with TRBD1. The V and J ends lost 8 bases and 0 bases, in that order; junction bases with no gene match: 11. The CDR3 has 17 amino acids. Per germline, CDR1 LNHDA and CDR2 SQIVND (reference sequence). The CDR3 DNA reads TGTGCCAGTTCCCTGTCCCGGGACAGGGTAGCCAAAAACATTCAGTACTTC. Its protein is CASSLSRDRVAKNIQYF. The complete variable domain, with remaining parts taken from reference TRBV19 and TRBJ2-4, reads DGGITQSPKYLFRKEGQNVTLSCEQNLNHDAMYWYRQDPGQGLRLIYYSQIVNDFQKGDIAEGYSVSREKKESFPLTVTSAQKNPTAFYLCASSLSRDRVAKNIQYFGAGTRLSVL.

The V and J genes are TRBV30 and TRBJ1-1, with D unclear. The CDR3 is 13 amino acids. Trimming removed 2 bases at V and 3 bases at J, with 10 bases between. The V gene's germline CDR1 is GTSNPN and CDR2 SVGIG (reference sequence). The CDR3 spells CAWSPLRDTEAFF. The CDR3 DNA sequence: TGTGCCTGGAGTCCGCTTCGGGACACTGAAGCTTTCTTT. Full variable domain (outside the CDR3, taken from reference TRBV30 and TRBJ1-1): SQTIHQWPATLVQPVGSPLSLECTVEGTSNPNLYWYRQAAGRGLQLLFYSVGIGQISSEVPQNLSASRPQDRQFILSSKKLLLSDSGFYLCAWSPLRDTEAFFGQGTRLTVV.

V is TRBV9 and J is TRBJ2-7, with 10 positions matching TRBD2. CDR3 length: 17 amino acids. From germline, CDR1 is SGDLS and CDR2 YYNGEE. Trimming took 0 bases from V and 5 from J; bases not matched to a gene: 11. The CDR3 bases are TGTGCCAGCAGCGTAGCTGGACTAGCGGTGGACGTGGACGAGCAGTACTTC. Encoded protein: CASSVAGLAVDVDEQYF.

The chain is built from TRBV27 and TRBJ2-3, with 8 bases aligning to TRBD1. Germline trimming cut 6 bases from V and 3 bases from J; bases unmatched to any gene: 8. Germline loops: CDR1 MNHEY, CDR2 SMNVEV (reference sequence). This CDR3 spans 15 amino acids. The CDR3 sequence: CASRLRQGRTDTQYF. The CDR3 DNA follows: TGTGCCAGCAGACTCCGACAGGGGAGGACAGATACGCAGTATTTT.

In this sample, this clone turned up once. The gene calls are TRBV6-5 and TRBJ2-7, with a possible D match to TRBD1 (5 bases). Germline V gene sequence: CDR1 MNHEY, CDR2 SVGAGI. V was pared by 8 bases and J by 0 bases, with 11 bases between. The CDR3 sequence is 13 residues long. Here the CDR3 DNA reads TGTGCCAGCGGCTGGGGCAGCTCCTACGAGCAGTACTTC. Encoded protein: CASGWGSSYEQYF.

The rearrangement joins TRBV19 to TRBJ1-1; 7 bases are a match to TRBD1. From germline, CDR1 is LNHDA and CDR2 SQIVND (reference sequence). There are 13 residues in the CDR3. V was clipped by 5 bases and J by 11 bases; unmatched bases: 11. CDR3 residues: CASSEQGMGTAFF. DNA of the CDR3: TGTGCCAGTAGTGAACAGGGGATGGGTACCGCTTTCTTT.

The J gene is TRBJ2-1, the V gene TRBV27; 7 bases align to TRBD1. V was pared by 6 bases and J by 8 bases, with 10 bases of the junction left unmatched. Per the germline V gene, CDR1 is MNHEY and CDR2 is SMNVEV (reference sequence). The CDR3 has 14 amino acids. The CDR3 protein is CASRRIDRADEQFF. Here the CDR3 DNA reads TGTGCCAGCAGACGAATAGACAGGGCGGATGAGCAGTTCTTC.

V gene TRBV7-9 combines with J gene TRBJ1-1; D uncertain. Trimming stripped 2 bases from V and 0 bases from J, with 19 bases between. Germline-derived CDR1 and CDR2 are SEHNR and FQNEAQ (reference sequence). The CDR3 spans 18 residues. The CDR3 here is CASSLSGQEGIMNTEAFF. CDR3 DNA sequence: TGTGCCAGCAGCTTATCGGGTCAGGAGGGAATAATGAACACTGAAGCTTTCTTT.

The CDR3 is CASSPRPDPGELFF. Here the CDR3 DNA reads TGTGCCAGCAGCCCCCGTCCTGACCCCGGGGAGCTGTTTTTT. This chain connects TRBV14 to TRBJ2-2, with D unclear. The CDR3 has 14 residues. Germline values: CDR1 SGHDN, CDR2 FVKESK. Trimming left V 4 bases short and J 6 bases short, with 12 bases between. Drawing the rest from reference TRBV14 and TRBJ2-2, the complete variable domain is EAGVTQFPSHSVIEKGQTVTLRCDPISGHDNLYWYRRVMGKEIKFLLHFVKESKQDESGMPNNRFLAERTGGTYSTLKVQPAELEDSGVYFCASSPRPDPGELFFGEGSRLTVL.